These 20 T cell receptor beta chains were sequenced from one sample in a study of CD8 T cells in ankylosing spondylitis (dated 2017 in TCRdb). Library construction relied on 5' RACE. Instrument used: Illumina HiSeq 2500. Clones were called with MiXCR by TCRdb after fastp trimmed the public reads at Q25, and only in-frame beta chains were retained. Each CDR3 protein appears once, grouped with its most common genes and DNA. Within this sample are 50,000 to 70,000 distinct CDR3 sequences, with over 5% of them counted one time only. Under 6% of the sample rests with the top ten. Sequenced sample: synovial fluid, either unsorted or a sorted T cell fraction (not recorded which). The receptors derive from a male donor with ankylosing spondylitis.

In this sample, this clonotype turned up a few times. One base away lies a much larger clone, so this may be a sequencing read error. The chain has TRBV7-3 and TRBJ2-1; 9 nucleotides match TRBD2. The V gene's germline CDR1 is SGHTA and CDR2 FQGTGA. J gave up 7 bases and V 0 bases, and 7 bases lay outside the gene matches. This CDR3 region has 16 residues. The CDR3: CASSLTGSGSWNEQFF. In DNA form, the CDR3 reads TGTGCCAGCAGCTTAACGGGTAGCGGGAGTTGGAATGAGCAGTTCTTC.

The rearrangement uses TRBV5-5 and TRBJ2-2, with 12 bases lining up with TRBD1. From germline, CDR1 is SGHKS and CDR2 YYEKEE (reference sequence). Unmatched junction bases numbered 4, after V lost 0 bases and J lost 4 bases. The CDR3 has 17 amino acids. CDR3 nucleotide sequence: TGTGCCAGCAGCTTGGTTGGGACAGGGGGCGGCACCGGGGAGCTGTTTTTT. Its protein is CASSLVGTGGGTGELFF.

The genes are TRBV20-1 and TRBJ1-1; D perhaps matches TRBD1 (5 bases). Germline V gene lookup returns CDR1 DFQATT and CDR2 SNEGSKA (reference sequence). The CDR3 extends over 14 amino acids. Deletions cut 2 bases from V and 5 bases from J, with 15 bases between. The CDR3 is CSARLAGRNTEAFF. In DNA form, the CDR3 reads TGCAGTGCTAGACTGGCAGGGAGGAATACTGAAGCTTTCTTT.

This clonotype was seen a handful of times. The chain uses TRBV5-1 and TRBJ2-5, with TRBD2 matching over 12 bases. Germline lookup yields CDR1 SGHRS and CDR2 YFSETQ. V was clipped by 0 bases and J by 4 bases; unmatched bases: 4. The CDR3 is 16 residues long. CDR3 amino acids: CASSLALAGGPETQYF. The CDR3, as DNA: TGCGCCAGCAGCTTGGCTCTAGCGGGAGGGCCAGAGACCCAGTACTTC. Full variable domain (outside the CDR3, taken from reference TRBV5-1 and TRBJ2-5): KAGVTQTPRYLIKTRGQQVTLSCSPISGHRSVSWYQQTPGQGLQFLFEYFSETQRNKGNFPGRFSGRQFSNSRSEMNVSTLELGDSALYLCASSLALAGGPETQYFGPGTRLLVL.

This clonotype has just a few counts. The chain couples TRBV11-2 to TRBJ2-7, with 10 bases identical to TRBD1. Per germline, CDR1 SGHAT and CDR2 FQNNGV. J gave up 6 bases and V 4 bases, and 3 bases lay outside the gene matches. This CDR3 has 13 amino acids. The CDR3: CASSSGQGPEQYF. In DNA form, the CDR3 reads TGTGCCAGCAGCTCGGGACAGGGGCCCGAGCAGTACTTC.

This clonotype was seen ten or more times. The J gene is TRBJ1-6, the V gene TRBV7-9; 7 bases map to TRBD1. The CDR3 length is 17 residues. Germline assignment: CDR1 SEHNR and CDR2 FQNEAQ (reference sequence). With 0 bases clipped from V and 6 bases from J, the junction kept 8 bases outside the gene matches. The CDR3 reads CASSLALGQTFNSPLHF. The CDR3 DNA reads TGTGCCAGCAGCTTAGCGTTGGGACAGACGTTTAATTCACCCCTCCACTTT.

This clonotype occurred many times. This rearrangement joins TRBV11-1 to TRBJ1-1; weak D call: TRBD1 (5 bases). Germline values: CDR1 SGHAT, CDR2 FQDESV (reference sequence). This CDR3 is 14 amino acids long. The V end was cut by 11 bases, the J end by 1 base, with 17 bases between. The chain's CDR3 is CASHRGRSNTEAFF. For the CDR3, the DNA is TGTGCCTCCCACCGGGGACGGTCGAACACTGAAGCTTTCTTT.

At least ten counts were recorded for this clonotype. The V gene is TRBV20-1, the J gene TRBJ1-5; D ambiguous. In germline, CDR1 is DFQATT, CDR2 SNEGSKA (reference sequence). Trimming cost V 1 base and J 1 base, with 14 bases left between them. The CDR3 covers 16 residues. The CDR3 sequence is CSARVPPGGSNQPQHF. CDR3 nucleotides: TGCAGTGCTAGAGTCCCCCCGGGCGGAAGCAATCAGCCCCAGCATTTT.

This clonotype was seen repeatedly, ten times or more. The rearrangement links TRBV21-1 to TRBJ2-5; the table's TRBD2 call for D was not verified on the DNA. TRBV21-1 is a pseudogene. This CDR3 comprises 17 residues. The CDR3: CASRRLARHPHQETQYF. CDR3 sequence (DNA): TGTGCCAGCCGAAGACTAGCGAGGCACCCTCATCAAGAGACCCAGTACTTC.

This clonotype was observed at least ten times. The V gene is TRBV12-3 or TRBV12-4, the J gene TRBJ2-4; tentatively, D is TRBD2 (6 bases). The CDR3 extends over 13 amino acids. V dropped 2 bases and J dropped 5 bases, with 7 bases sitting between them. The CDR3 here is CASSLTGENIQYF. The CDR3 DNA follows: TGTGCCAGCAGTTTAACGGGGGAAAACATTCAGTACTTC.

The CDR3 loop is CATPSTDTQYF. The CDR3 coding sequence is TGTGCCACCCCGAGCACAGATACGCAGTATTTT. The V gene is TRBV24-1, the J gene TRBJ2-3; D ambiguous. From germline, CDR1 is KGHDR and CDR2 SFDVKD. The germline V and J ends were trimmed by 9 bases and 0 bases, with 3 bases remaining between them. The CDR3 is 11 amino acids.

This clonotype was detected many times. This chain uses TRBV4-3 with TRBJ2-7; D is unclear. This CDR3 has 13 amino acids. Germline CDR1 is LGHNA and CDR2 is YSLEER. Trimming shortened V by 0 bases and J by 7 bases, and 10 bases separated the two germline ends. This CDR3 reads CASSQELWKEQYF. The CDR3 nucleotides are TGCGCCAGCAGCCAAGAGTTATGGAAGGAGCAGTACTTC.

This clonotype was counted many times. Here the CDR3 DNA reads TGTGCCAGCAGCGTAGGGCCCCAAGGTTCAGATACGCAGTATTTT. It encodes CASSVGPQGSDTQYF. The chain carries TRBV9 and TRBJ2-3; D is unclear. The CDR3 spans 15 residues. V was trimmed by 0 bases and J by 4 bases, leaving 12 bases between them. The V gene's germline CDR1 is SGDLS and CDR2 YYNGEE.

The chain combines TRBV30 with TRBJ2-1; D could derive from TRBD1 or TRBD2 (6 bases each). There are 12 residues in the CDR3. The V gene's germline CDR1 is GTSNPN and CDR2 SVGIG (reference sequence). With 5 bases removed from V and 7 bases from J, the gap between germline ends came to 12 bases. In nucleotides, the CDR3 is TGTGCCTGGTCCAAGGGGGGAAATGAGCAGTTCTTC. This translates into CAWSKGGNEQFF.

This clonotype was observed many times. The chain employs TRBV24-1 and TRBJ2-5; TRBD1 aligns across 9 bases. Per the germline V gene, CDR1 is KGHDR and CDR2 is SFDVKD. After removal of 4 bases from V and 4 bases from J, the junction contained 6 bases not matched to a gene. The CDR3 contains 15 residues. CDR3 sequence reads: CATSDRDRVGETQYF. The CDR3 DNA follows: TGTGCCACCAGTGACCGGGACAGGGTTGGAGAGACCCAGTACTTC.

The rearrangement links TRBV5-1 to TRBJ2-1; 9 nucleotides line up with TRBD1. Germline V CDR1 and CDR2: SGHRS, YFSETQ. The trim removed 1 base at V and 7 bases at J, leaving 3 bases unmatched. CDR3 length: 14 residues. In DNA form, the CDR3 reads TGCGCCAGCAGCTTGACAGGGGGCATGAATGAGCAGTTCTTC. Translation gives CASSLTGGMNEQFF.

The chain links TRBV12-3 or TRBV12-4 to TRBJ2-7; D may be TRBD2 (5 bases). This CDR3 region has 14 residues. Trimming left V 6 bases short and J 6 bases short, with 18 bases between. CDR3 sequence reads: CASREILGSAEQYF. CDR3 DNA sequence: TGTGCCAGCAGGGAAATACTAGGGTCGGCCGAGCAGTACTTC.

This clonotype was counted ten times or more. The chain carries TRBV6-5 and TRBJ2-7; a possible D gene is TRBD1 (6 bases). CDR3 size: 14 residues. V shed 4 bases and J shed 0 bases, with 10 bases lying between them. CDR1 and CDR2 from the germline V gene are MNHEY and SVGAGI. The CDR3 bases are TGTGCCAGCAGTTCCGAGGGGGACTCCTACGAGCAGTACTTC. Translating it yields CASSSEGDSYEQYF.

This clonotype ranks as medium-sized. V is TRBV29-1 and J is TRBJ2-7, with 12 positions matching TRBD2. This CDR3 spans 16 amino acids. With 3 bases clipped from V and 0 bases from J, the junction kept 6 bases outside the gene matches. CDR1 and CDR2 from the germline V gene are SQVTM and ANQGSEA. CDR3 loop: CSVDTPTSGSSYEQYF. The CDR3 region has the DNA TGCAGCGTTGATACGCCGACTAGCGGGAGCTCCTACGAGCAGTACTTC.

The V gene is TRBV27, the J gene TRBJ2-7; D perhaps matches TRBD2 (6 bases). Trimming removed 3 bases at V and 2 bases at J, with 11 bases between. The CDR3 length is 14 residues. CDR1 is MNHEY, CDR2 SMNVEV, per germline (reference sequence). CDR3 in amino acids: CASSLRDSTYEQYF. In DNA form, the CDR3 reads TGTGCCAGCAGTTTGCGGGATTCTACCTACGAGCAGTACTTC.